Given below is one TCR beta chain in context. Its antigen is not identified. These data come from a study of cytomegalovirus exposure and HLA in healthy donors. General study findings and limits: Investigators reported 150 to 200 TCR beta chains as tied to cytomegalovirus. Further analysis, carried out later, found HLA-associated TCR beta chains more clonally expanded than equally common other chains. It has been reported that TCR beta sequences accurately predicted the HLA-A and HLA-B alleles of most subjects.

PCR used 60 Vbeta primers and 13 Jbeta primers. Study processing details: The count from a later analysis was about 80 million unique TCR beta chains, roughly 11 million of them shared. Clones were sequenced by immunoSEQ multiplex PCR, and TCRdb holds only the in-frame ones, with some missing. Clonal size and the V and J genes are those of that table, whereas D and trimming came from the DNA. The data show under 200,000 clones, with around 68% seen just once and roughly 1.5% held by the top ten. Per germline, CDR1 SGHTA and CDR2 FQGNSA. This CDR3 is built from 15 residues. Trimming cost V 4 bases and J 7 bases; bases outside gene matches: 11.

This clonotype was sampled from a man between 45 and 60 years old in good health and CMV-seronegative. The chain is built from TRBV7-2 and TRBJ1-2; 8 bases agree with TRBD1. The sequenced material came from PBMCs. CDR3 region: CASSWDRPETSGYTF. CDR3 nucleotide sequence: TGTGCCAGCAGCTGGGACAGGCCCGAAACTTCTGGCTACACCTTC.